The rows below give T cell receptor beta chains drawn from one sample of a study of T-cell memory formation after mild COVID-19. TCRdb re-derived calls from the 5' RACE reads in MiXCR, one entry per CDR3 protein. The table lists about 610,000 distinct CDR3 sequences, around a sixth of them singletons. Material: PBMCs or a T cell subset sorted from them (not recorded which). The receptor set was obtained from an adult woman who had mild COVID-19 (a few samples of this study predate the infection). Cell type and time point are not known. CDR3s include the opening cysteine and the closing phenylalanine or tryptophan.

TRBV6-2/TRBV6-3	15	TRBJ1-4	CASSETGRTNEKLFF
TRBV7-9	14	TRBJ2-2	CASSPSTSPGELFF
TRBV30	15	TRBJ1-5	CAWSAGQNSNQPQHF
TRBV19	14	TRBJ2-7	CASSSGKPTYEQYF
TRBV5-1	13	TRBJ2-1	CASRSGEWSEQFF
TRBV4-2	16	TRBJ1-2	CASSQERPEQGYGYTF
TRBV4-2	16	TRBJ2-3	CASRQEVTRGIDTQYF
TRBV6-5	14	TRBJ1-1	CASRSDRDPTEAFF
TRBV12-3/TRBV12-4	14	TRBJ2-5	CASSWMGAQETQYF
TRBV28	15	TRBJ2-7	CASSAPPRGEHEQYF
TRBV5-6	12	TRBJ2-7	CASSLEQGGQYF
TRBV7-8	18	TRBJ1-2	CASSLRVLRTGSEIGYTF
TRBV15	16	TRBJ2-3	CATSRPFQGVTDTQYF
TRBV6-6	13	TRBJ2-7	CASRDPGLGEQYF